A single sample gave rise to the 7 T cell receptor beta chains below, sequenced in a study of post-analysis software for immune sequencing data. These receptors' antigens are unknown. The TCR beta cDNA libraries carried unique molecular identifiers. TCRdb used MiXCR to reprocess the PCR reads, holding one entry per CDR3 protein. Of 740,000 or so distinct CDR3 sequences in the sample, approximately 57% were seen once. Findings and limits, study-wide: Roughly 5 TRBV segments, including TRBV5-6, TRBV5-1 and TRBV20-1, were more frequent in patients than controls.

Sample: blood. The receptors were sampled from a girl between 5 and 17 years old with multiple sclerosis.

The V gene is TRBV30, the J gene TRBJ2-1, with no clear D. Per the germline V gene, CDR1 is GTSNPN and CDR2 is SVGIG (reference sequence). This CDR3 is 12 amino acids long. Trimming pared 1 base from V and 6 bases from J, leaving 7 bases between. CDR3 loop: CAWSALLNEQFF. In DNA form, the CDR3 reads TGTGCCTGGAGTGCCCTTCTCAATGAGCAGTTCTTC.

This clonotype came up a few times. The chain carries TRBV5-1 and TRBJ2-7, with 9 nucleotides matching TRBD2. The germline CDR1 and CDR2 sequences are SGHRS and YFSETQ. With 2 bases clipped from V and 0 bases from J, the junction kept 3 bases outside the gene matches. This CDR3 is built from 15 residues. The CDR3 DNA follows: TGCGCCAGCAGCTTTAGCGGGAGAAGCTCCTACGAGCAGTACTTC. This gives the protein CASSFSGRSSYEQYF.

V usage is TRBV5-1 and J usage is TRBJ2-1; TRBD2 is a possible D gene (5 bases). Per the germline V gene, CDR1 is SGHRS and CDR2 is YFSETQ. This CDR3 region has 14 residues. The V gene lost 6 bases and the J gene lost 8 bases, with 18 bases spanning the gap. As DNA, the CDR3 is TGCGCCAGCACACCCAATATTGGAGGTCATGAGCAGTTCTTC. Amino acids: CASTPNIGGHEQFF.

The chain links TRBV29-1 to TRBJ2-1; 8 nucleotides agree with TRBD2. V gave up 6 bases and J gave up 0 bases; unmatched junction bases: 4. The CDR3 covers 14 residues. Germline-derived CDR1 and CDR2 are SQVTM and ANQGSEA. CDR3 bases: TGCAGCGTATTAGCGGGGAGCTCCTACAATGAGCAGTTCTTC. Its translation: CSVLAGSSYNEQFF.

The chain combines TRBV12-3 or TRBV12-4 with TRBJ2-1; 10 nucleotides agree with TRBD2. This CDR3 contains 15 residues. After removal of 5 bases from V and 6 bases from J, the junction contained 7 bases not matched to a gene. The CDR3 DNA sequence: TGTGCCAGCAGTCCGCTAGCGGGAGTCCTCAATGAGCAGTTCTTC. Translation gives CASSPLAGVLNEQFF.

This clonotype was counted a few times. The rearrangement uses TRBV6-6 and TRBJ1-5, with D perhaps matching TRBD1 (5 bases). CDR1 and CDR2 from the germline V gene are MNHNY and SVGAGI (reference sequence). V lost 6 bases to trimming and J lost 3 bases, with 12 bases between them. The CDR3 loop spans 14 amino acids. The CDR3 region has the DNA TGTGCCAGCAGCCCCTGGGACCTCAATCAGCCCCAGCATTTT. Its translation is CASSPWDLNQPQHF.

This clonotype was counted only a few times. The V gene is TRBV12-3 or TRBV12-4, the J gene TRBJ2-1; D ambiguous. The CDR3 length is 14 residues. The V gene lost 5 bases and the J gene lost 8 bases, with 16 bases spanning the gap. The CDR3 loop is CASSPLLPDHEQFF. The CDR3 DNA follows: TGTGCCAGCAGTCCCCTCCTTCCAGATCATGAGCAGTTCTTC.